This TCR beta chain was documented in a study of blood T cell repertoires in COVID-19 (dated by TCRdb to about 2020). Describing the broader study: Samples from collaborators originated in the United States, Italy and Spain and spanned both the acute and convalescent phases of COVID-19. Where available, HLA class I and class II types were obtained from metadata supplied by the sample provider rather than from assay-based typing. Subjects who had been exposed to COVID-19, were actively infected with it, or had recovered from it provided the deeply sampled blood TCRbeta repertoires that made up the dataset. The prospective study material was composed of cDNA or gDNA derived from T cells, B-cell-depleted T cells, or PBMCs. Samples were obtained from the ongoing ImmuneRACE study (first 160 participants) and from over 1,000 subjects provided by 6 global collaborators. Sample metadata almost always included a de-identified subject ID, COVID-19 status, age in years and sex. The repertoires were released in a freely available public database meant as a resource for research on the immune response to SARS-CoV-2.

Measured from the cysteine to the phenylalanine, the CDR3 is 13 residues long. Just the 39-base CDR3 DNA is kept, in frame starting at base 1. Relative to germline, V is 4 bases shorter and J is 5 bases shorter, with 12 bases between their ends. CDR1 is given as SGHKS and CDR2 as YYEKEE, both from the germline V gene (reference sequence). As to this clone: What antigen it recognizes has not been identified. Per-nucleotide qualities are absent, and no much larger clonotype sits a single base away.

TCRbeta CDR3 regions were amplified from genomic DNA using the immunoSEQ Assay, a bias-controlled multiplex PCR. Per the original workflow: Within the assay, amplification of reference gene primers was used to estimate how many nucleated cells each sample contained. Sequence reads were collapsed and filtered to measure the absolute abundance of every unique TCRbeta CDR3 rearrangement. For each sample, productive Simpson clonality was calculated as the square root of Simpson's diversity index over productive rearrangements. TCRdb's version of the immuneACCESS table is confined to in-frame rearrangements and falls short of the full clone set. An unresolved V gene accounts for under half of the shortfall where checked; the remainder is of unknown origin. V and J calls and clone size follow that table, whereas D and trimming were derived from the DNA. Here the sample has roughly 100,000 clones; 75% to 85% occur a single time. The ten largest clones capture 8.5% to 9.5% of the sample.

The collaborating institutions used their own protocols to collect whole blood in K2EDTA tubes. For TCRbeta analysis, collaborators shipped samples in one of three forms: frozen whole blood, isolated PBMCs, or DNA extracted from either of those sample types. Overall study results and their limits: The quantity of clinical and demographic metadata differed by source and by participant and was supplied without curation.

The sequence links TRBV5-5 to TRBJ1-2; the D gene cannot be named for sure. This receptor was obtained from a woman in her 70s with acute or convalescent COVID-19. Sequencing was carried out using peripheral blood. The CDR3 has the sequence CASSMAGAYGYTF. The nucleotide sequence is given as TGTGCCAGCAGCATGGCTGGTGCGTATGGCTACACCTTC.